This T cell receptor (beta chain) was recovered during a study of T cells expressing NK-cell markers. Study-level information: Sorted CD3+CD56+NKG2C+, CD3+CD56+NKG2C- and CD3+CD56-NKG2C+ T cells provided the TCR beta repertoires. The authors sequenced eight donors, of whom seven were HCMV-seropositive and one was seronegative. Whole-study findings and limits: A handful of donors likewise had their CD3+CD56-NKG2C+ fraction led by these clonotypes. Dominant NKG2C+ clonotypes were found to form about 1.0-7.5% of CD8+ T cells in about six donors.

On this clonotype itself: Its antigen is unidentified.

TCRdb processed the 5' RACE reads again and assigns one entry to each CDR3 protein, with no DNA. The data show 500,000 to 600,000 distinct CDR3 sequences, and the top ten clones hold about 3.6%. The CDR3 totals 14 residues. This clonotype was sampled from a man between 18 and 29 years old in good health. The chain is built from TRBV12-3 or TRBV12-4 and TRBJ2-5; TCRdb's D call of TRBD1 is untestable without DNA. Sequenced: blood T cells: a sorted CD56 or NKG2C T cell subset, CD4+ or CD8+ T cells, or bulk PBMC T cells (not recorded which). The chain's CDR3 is CASSPTGPGETQYF.